This T cell receptor (beta chain) originates from a study of tumor and adjacent non-tumor tissue in lung cancer. Looking at the study overall: The cohort had 12 adenocarcinoma, 2 squamous cell and 1 small cell patients. Findings and caveats of the study: In normal lung, the top 100 clones were significantly more dominant than in tumor. TCR diversity was significantly greater in tumor than normal lung tissue.

The template was RNA from unsorted bulk tissue. The normal lung tissue was taken more than 3 cm from the tumor edge. With respect to this clonotype: The antigen is undetermined. The junction and the germline gene differ at one end; a read error may be behind it.

A modified ARM-PCR protocol with three rounds of nested PCR amplified TCRbeta. TCRdb independently ran MiXCR on the multiplex PCR reads; one entry per CDR3 protein. Counted here are some 80,000 distinct CDR3 sequences, 76% occurring once; the ten biggest clones make up almost 40%. Sequenced material: distant non-tumor lung tissue. The sequence was collected from a man between 65 and 85 years old with non-small cell lung cancer.

The CDR3 here is CASSQGRTERYF. As DNA, the CDR3 is TGTGCCAGCAGCCAGGGTAGGACAGAGCGGTACTTC. The V call is TRBV11-2, the J call TRBJ2-7; D might be TRBD1 (6 bases). The CDR3 length is 12 residues. From germline, CDR1 is SGHAT and CDR2 FQNNGV.